This T cell receptor beta chain was obtained from a study of T cells in Graves' hyperthyroidism and ophthalmopathy. This clonotype was seen many times. Researchers took RNA transcripts and amplified the TCR beta CDR3 regions from them. Researchers ran a first-round RT-PCR on the TCR CDR3 using the HTBI primer set. TCRdb fed the multiplex PCR reads into MiXCR, producing one record per CDR3 protein. The sample consists of hundreds of thousands of distinct CDR3 sequences, 12% to 15% of them appearing once. CDR3 length equals 16 residues. In germline, CDR1 is KGHDR, CDR2 SFDVKD. Trimming removed 7 bases from V and 0 bases from J, with 15 bases in between. No progression to ophthalmopathy during 18 months of follow-up defined stable disease. Patients were excluded for uncontrolled infection, other autoimmune disease, pregnancy or lactation. Thyroid ultrasound and orbital computed tomography, with clinical symptoms and serum thyroxine and TRAb, informed diagnoses.

V usage is TRBV24-1 and J usage is TRBJ2-1; a possible D gene is TRBD2 (7 bases). The sequence was obtained from a young woman with Graves' hyperthyroidism. Sample: blood. The CDR3 is CATRGGGDSSYNEQFF. The CDR3 DNA reads as TGTGCCACCAGAGGGGGGGGTGACAGCTCCTACAATGAGCAGTTCTTC.